The 8 T cell receptor beta chains reported below all come from one sample, sequenced in a study of shared clonotypes between healthy human individuals. Method: immunoSEQ multiplex PCR; TCRdb's copy keeps in-frame clones and lacks some. The table shows 2 million to 2.5 million clones, with 85% to 95% occurring only once. The specimen was naive CD4+ T cells from PBMCs. Stated subset: CD45RA+ positively selected. Receptor source: a man younger than 35 in good health. Some clones in this sample may be carry-over from other donors' samples.

The chain uses TRBV9 and TRBJ2-7; the D gene could be TRBD1 or TRBD2 (5 bases each). CDR3 length: 15 amino acids. The germline gives CDR1 SGDLS, CDR2 YYNGEE. Trimming removed 3 bases at V and 10 bases at J, with 23 bases between. CDR3 loop: CASSGASPTLGEQYF. The DNA for the CDR3 is TGTGCCAGCAGCGGGGCTAGCCCAACCCTGGGGGAACAGTACTTC.

This chain connects TRBV9 to TRBJ2-2, with a possible D match to TRBD2 (6 bases). The germline V gene has CDR1 SGDLS and CDR2 YYNGEE. V dropped 6 bases and J dropped 1 base, with 13 bases sitting between them. This CDR3 spans 15 amino acids. Here the CDR3 DNA reads TGTGCCAGCAACGTGGGGGGTTTGAACACCGGGGAGCTGTTTTTT. This translates into CASNVGGLNTGELFF.

The CDR3: CASSPYPPISGRTDEQFF. The CDR3, as DNA: TGCGCCAGCAGCCCATACCCCCCTATTAGCGGGAGGACCGATGAGCAGTTCTTC. The chain employs TRBV5-1 and TRBJ2-1; 10 nucleotides line up with TRBD2. Germline CDR1 reads SGHRS; CDR2 reads YFSETQ. The CDR3 has 18 amino acids. Losses at the gene ends were 4 bases for V and 8 bases for J; bases not matched to a gene: 18.

In its sample, this clone was seen once. Other nucleotide sequences in the sample specify the same CDR3. The chain links TRBV7-2 to TRBJ1-2, with 7 bases identical to TRBD1. The V gene end was trimmed by 5 bases and the J gene end by 3 bases; junction bases not matched to a gene: 3. Germline CDR1 and CDR2: SGHTA and FQGNSA. CDR3 length equals 13 residues. The CDR3, as DNA: TGTGCCAGCAGCCTTGACAGGGACTATGGCTACACCTTC. It yields the protein CASSLDRDYGYTF.

This rearrangement joins TRBV9 to TRBJ1-1, with D possibly being TRBD1 (5 bases). Germline V gene sequence: CDR1 SGDLS, CDR2 YYNGEE. This CDR3 has 16 amino acids. The germline V and J ends were trimmed by 6 bases and 0 bases, with 18 bases remaining between them. The CDR3 DNA is TGTGCCAGCACCCAGGGCCCGACTTTGGTGAACACTGAAGCTTTCTTT. Translating it yields CASTQGPTLVNTEAFF.

The chain has TRBV6-1 and TRBJ2-5; 7 bases agree with TRBD1. J lost 7 bases, V lost 7 bases, and 9 bases had no gene match. The CDR3 is 13 amino acids. Germline loops: CDR1 MNHNS, CDR2 SASEGT. CDR3 coding DNA: TGTGCCAGCACCCGAGGGGGCCCCGGGACCCAGTACTTC. Translating it yields CASTRGGPGTQYF.

The V call is TRBV6-1, the J call TRBJ2-5; 9 positions agree with TRBD1. Germline trimming cut 4 bases from V and 2 bases from J; bases unmatched to any gene: 8. Germline V lookup: CDR1 MNHNS, CDR2 SASEGT. The CDR3 covers 16 residues. CDR3 amino acids: CASSVLPGQGQETQYF. DNA of the CDR3: TGTGCCAGCAGTGTCCTTCCGGGACAGGGTCAAGAGACCCAGTACTTC.

This rearrangement joins TRBV5-6 to TRBJ2-1, with D perhaps TRBD1 or TRBD2 (5 bases each). Trimming took 2 bases from V and 6 from J, leaving 9 bases between them. This CDR3 is built from 13 residues. Germline CDR1 is SGHDT and CDR2 is YYEEEE. CDR3 loop: CASSFRDRNEQFF. DNA for the CDR3: TGTGCCAGCAGCTTCAGGGACCGCAATGAGCAGTTCTTC.